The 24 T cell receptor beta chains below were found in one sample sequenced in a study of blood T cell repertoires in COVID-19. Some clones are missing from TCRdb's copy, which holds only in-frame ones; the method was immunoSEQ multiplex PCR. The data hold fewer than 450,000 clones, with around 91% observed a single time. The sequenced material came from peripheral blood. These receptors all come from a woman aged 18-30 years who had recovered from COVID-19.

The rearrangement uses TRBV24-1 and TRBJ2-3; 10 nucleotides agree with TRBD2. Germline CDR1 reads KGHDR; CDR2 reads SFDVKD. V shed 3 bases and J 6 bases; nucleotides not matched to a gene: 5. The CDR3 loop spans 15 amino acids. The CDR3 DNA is TGTGCCACCAGTGATGGGGGACTAGCGCCTGATACGCAGTATTTT. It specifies CATSDGGLAPDTQYF.

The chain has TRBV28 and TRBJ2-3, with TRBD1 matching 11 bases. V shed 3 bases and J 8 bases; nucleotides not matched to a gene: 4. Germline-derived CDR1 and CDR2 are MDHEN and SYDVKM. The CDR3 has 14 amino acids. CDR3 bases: TGTGCCAGCAGTTTTCGGACAGGGGGCGGTACGCAGTATTTT. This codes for CASSFRTGGGTQYF.

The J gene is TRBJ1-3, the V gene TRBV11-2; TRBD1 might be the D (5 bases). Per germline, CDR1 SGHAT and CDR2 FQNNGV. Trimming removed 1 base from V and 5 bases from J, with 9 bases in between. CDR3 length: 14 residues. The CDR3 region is CASSLVRGRNTIYF. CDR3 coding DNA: TGTGCCAGCAGCTTAGTTAGGGGAAGAAACACCATATATTTT. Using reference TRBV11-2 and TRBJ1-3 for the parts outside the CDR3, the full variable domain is EAGVAQSPRYKIIEKRQSVAFWCNPISGHATLYWYQQILGQGPKLLIQFQNNGVVDDSQLPKDRFSAERLKGVDSTLKIQPAKLEDSAVYLCASSLVRGRNTIYFGEGSWLTVV.

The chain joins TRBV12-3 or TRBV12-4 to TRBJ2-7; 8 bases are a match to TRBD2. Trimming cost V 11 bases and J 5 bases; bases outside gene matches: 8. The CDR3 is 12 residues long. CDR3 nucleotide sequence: TGTGCCGGCTTCGGCGGGGGGAACGAGCAGTACGTC. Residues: CAGFGGGNEQYV.

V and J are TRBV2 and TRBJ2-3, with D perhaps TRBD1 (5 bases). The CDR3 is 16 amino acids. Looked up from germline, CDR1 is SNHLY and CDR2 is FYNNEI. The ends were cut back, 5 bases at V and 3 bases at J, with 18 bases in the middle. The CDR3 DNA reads TGTGCCAGCAGTATGATTGGGGCGGCAGATACAGATACGCAGTATTTT. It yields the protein CASSMIGAADTDTQYF.

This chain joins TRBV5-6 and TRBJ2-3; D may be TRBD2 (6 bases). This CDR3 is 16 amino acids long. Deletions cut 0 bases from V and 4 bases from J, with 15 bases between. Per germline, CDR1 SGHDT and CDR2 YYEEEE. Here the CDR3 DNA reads TGTGCCAGCAGCTTGGGAGCGGGCCGAGTACCAGATACGCAGTATTTT. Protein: CASSLGAGRVPDTQYF.

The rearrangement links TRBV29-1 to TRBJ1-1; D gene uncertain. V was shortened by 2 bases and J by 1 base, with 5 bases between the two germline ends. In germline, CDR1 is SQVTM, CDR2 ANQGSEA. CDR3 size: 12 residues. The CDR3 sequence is CSVETRNTEAFF. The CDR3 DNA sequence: TGCAGCGTTGAAACGAGGAACACTGAAGCTTTCTTT. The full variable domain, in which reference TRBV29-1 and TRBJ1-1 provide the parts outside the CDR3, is SAVISQKPSRDICQRGTSLTIQCQVDSQVTMMFWYRQQPGQSLTLIATANQGSEATYESGFVIDKFPISRPNLTFSTLTVSNMSPEDSSIYLCSVETRNTEAFFGQGTRLTVV.

The CDR3 spells CASSELYRGQEKLFF. DNA for the CDR3: TGTGCCAGCAGTGAATTGTACAGGGGGCAGGAAAAACTGTTTTTT. This chain uses TRBV25-1 with TRBJ1-4; 9 bases fit TRBD1. The V segment lost 1 base and the J segment 8 bases; nucleotides outside the gene matches: 5. The CDR3 consists of 15 residues. The V gene's germline CDR1 is MGHDK and CDR2 SYGVNS.

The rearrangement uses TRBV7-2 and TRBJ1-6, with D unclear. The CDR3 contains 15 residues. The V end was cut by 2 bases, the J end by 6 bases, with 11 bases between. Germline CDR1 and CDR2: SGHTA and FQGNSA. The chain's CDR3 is CASSLMGGSNSPLHF. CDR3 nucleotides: TGTGCCAGCAGCTTAATGGGAGGAAGTAATTCACCCCTCCACTTT.

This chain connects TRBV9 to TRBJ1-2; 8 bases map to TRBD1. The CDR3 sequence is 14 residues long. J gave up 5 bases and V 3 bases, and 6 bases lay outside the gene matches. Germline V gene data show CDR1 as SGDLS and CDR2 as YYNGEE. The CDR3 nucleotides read TGTGCCAGCAGCGCAGGACAGGGCGTATATGGCTACACCTTC. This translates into CASSAGQGVYGYTF. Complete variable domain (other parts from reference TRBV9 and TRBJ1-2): DSGVTQTPKHLITATGQRVTLRCSPRSGDLSVYWYQQSLDQGLQFLIQYYNGEERAKGNILERFSAQQFPDLHSELNLSSLELGDSALYFCASSAGQGVYGYTFGSGTRLTVV.

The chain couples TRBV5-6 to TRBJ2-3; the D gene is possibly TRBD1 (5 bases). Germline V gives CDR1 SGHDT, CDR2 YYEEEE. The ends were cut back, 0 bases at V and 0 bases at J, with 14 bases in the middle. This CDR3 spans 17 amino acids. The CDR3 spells CASSLAGLSGSTDTQYF. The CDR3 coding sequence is TGTGCCAGCAGCTTGGCCGGTTTATCAGGGAGCACAGATACGCAGTATTTT.

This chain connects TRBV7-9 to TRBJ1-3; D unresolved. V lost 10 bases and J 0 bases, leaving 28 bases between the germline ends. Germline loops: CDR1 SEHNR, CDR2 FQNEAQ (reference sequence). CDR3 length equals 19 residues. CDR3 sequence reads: CATGSVVMIPLSSGNTIYF. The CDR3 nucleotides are TGTGCCACCGGTAGTGTGGTTATGATCCCATTGAGCTCTGGAAACACCATATATTTT.

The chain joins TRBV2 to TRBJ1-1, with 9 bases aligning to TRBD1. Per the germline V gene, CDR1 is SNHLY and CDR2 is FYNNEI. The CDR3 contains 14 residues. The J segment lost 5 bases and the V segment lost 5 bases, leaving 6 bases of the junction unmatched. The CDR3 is CASSINRGRTEAFF. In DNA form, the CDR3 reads TGTGCCAGCAGTATTAACAGGGGGCGGACTGAAGCTTTCTTT.

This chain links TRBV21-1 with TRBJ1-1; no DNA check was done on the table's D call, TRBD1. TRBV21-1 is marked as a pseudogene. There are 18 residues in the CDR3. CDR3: CASSKREFRGLNNTEAFF. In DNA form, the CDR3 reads TGTGCCAGCAGCAAAAGAGAATTCAGGGGGCTAAACAACACTGAAGCTTTCTTT.

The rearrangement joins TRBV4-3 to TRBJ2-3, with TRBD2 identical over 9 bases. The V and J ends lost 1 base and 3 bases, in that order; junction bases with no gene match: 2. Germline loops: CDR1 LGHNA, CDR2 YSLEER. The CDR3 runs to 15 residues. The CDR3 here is CASSQVREGTDTQYF. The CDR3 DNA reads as TGCGCCAGCAGCCAAGTGCGGGAGGGAACAGATACGCAGTATTTT.

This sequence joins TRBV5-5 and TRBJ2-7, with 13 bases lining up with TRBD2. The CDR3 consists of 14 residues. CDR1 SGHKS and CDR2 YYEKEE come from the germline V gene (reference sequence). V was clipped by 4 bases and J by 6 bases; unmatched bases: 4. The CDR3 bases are TGTGCCAGCAGCACACTAGCGGGAGGGCTCGAGCAGTACGTC. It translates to CASSTLAGGLEQYV.

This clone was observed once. Here the CDR3 DNA reads TGTGCCAGCAGCCTAGAGTACGGCAGGGGGCGGGAAAAACTGTTTTTT. Protein product: CASSLEYGRGREKLFF. This chain connects TRBV7-9 to TRBJ1-4; 8 bases fit TRBD1. Germline assignment: CDR1 SEHNR and CDR2 FQNEAQ (reference sequence). The CDR3 is made up of 16 amino acids. V trimming: 5 bases; J trimming: 8 bases; junction bases outside the gene matches: 13.

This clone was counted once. The DNA of the CDR3 is TGCGCCAGCAGCCGGGAGCCTTACAGAGAAGAGACCCAGTACTTC. It specifies CASSREPYREETQYF. The rearrangement links TRBV4-3 to TRBJ2-5; maybe TRBD2 (5 bases). Trimming cost V 4 bases and J 3 bases, with 15 bases left between them. Germline V gene data show CDR1 as LGHNA and CDR2 as YSLEER. The CDR3 extends over 15 amino acids.

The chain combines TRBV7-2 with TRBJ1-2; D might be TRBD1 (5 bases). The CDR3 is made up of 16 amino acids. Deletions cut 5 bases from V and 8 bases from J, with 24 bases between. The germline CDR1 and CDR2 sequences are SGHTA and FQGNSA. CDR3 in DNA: TGTGCCAGCAGCACTGGCGGCAGGGCCACTACTCGGGGCTACACCTTC. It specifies CASSTGGRATTRGYTF. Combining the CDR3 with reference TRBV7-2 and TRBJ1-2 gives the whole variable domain GAGVSQSPSNKVTEKGKDVELRCDPISGHTALYWYRQSLGQGLEFLIYFQGNSAPDKSGLPSDRFSAERTGGSVSTLTIQRTQQEDSAVYLCASSTGGRATTRGYTFGSGTRLTVV.

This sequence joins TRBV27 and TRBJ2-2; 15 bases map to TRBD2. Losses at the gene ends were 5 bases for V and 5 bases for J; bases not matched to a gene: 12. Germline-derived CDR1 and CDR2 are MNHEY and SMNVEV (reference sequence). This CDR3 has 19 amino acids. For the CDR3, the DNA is TGTGCCAGCAGTCTGCTACCGGGACTAGCGGGAGGACAGACCGGGGAGCTGTTTTTT. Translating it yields CASSLLPGLAGGQTGELFF.

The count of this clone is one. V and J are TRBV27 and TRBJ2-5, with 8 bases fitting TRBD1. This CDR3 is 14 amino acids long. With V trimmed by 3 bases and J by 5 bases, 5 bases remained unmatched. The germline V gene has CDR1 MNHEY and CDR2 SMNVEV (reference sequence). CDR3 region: CASSLGRGRETQYF. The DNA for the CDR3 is TGTGCCAGCAGTTTGGGCAGGGGGCGTGAGACCCAGTACTTC.

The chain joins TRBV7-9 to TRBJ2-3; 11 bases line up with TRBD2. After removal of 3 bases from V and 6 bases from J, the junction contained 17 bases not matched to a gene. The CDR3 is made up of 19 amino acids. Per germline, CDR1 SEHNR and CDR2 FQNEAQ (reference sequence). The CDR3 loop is CASSFLSVRLAGGLDTQYF. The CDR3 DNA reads TGTGCCAGCAGCTTCCTATCCGTTCGGCTAGCGGGAGGACTCGATACGCAGTATTTT.

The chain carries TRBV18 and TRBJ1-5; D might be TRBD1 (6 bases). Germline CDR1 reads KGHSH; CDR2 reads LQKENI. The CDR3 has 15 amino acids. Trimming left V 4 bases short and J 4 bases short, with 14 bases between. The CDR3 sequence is CASSLIQGENQPQHF. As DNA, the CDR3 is TGTGCCAGCTCACTAATACAGGGAGAGAATCAGCCCCAGCATTTT.

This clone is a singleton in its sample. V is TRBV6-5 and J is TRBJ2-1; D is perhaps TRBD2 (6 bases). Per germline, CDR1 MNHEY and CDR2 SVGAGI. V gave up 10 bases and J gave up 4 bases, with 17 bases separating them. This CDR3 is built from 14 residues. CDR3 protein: CAIQLAPAYNEQFF. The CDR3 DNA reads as TGTGCCATCCAACTAGCCCCCGCTTACAATGAGCAGTTCTTC.